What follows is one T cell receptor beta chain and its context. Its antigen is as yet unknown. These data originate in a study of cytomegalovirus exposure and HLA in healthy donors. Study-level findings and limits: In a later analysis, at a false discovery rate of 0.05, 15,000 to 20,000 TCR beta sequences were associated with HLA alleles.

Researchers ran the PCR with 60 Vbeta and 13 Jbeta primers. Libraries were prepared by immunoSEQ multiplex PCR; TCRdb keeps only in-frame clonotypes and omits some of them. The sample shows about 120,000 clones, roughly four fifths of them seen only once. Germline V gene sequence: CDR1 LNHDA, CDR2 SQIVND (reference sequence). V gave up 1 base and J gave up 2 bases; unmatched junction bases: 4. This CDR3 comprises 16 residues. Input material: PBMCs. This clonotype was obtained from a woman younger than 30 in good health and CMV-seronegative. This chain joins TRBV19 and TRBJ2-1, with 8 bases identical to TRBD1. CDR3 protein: CASSIADRGPYNEQFF. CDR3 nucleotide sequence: TGTGCCAGTAGTATAGCAGACAGGGGTCCCTACAATGAGCAGTTCTTC. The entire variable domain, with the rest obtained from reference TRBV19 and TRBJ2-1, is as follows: DGGITQSPKYLFRKEGQNVTLSCEQNLNHDAMYWYRQDPGQGLRLIYYSQIVNDFQKGDIAEGYSVSREKKESFPLTVTSAQKNPTAFYLCASSIADRGPYNEQFFGPGTRLTVL.